These 20 T cell receptor beta chains were sequenced from one sample in a study of T cell responses to AZD1222 COVID-19 vaccine. Profiled with immunoSEQ multiplex PCR; TCRdb holds only in-frame clones, not every one. The data show 110,000 or so clones, around 86% seen once. The sample consisted of peripheral blood, taken 28 days after the second AZD1222 dose. All receptors derive from an adult who received the AZD1222 COVID-19 vaccine.

This clone came up a few times. The chain employs TRBV7-9 and TRBJ1-2, with 7 bases fitting TRBD1. The CDR3 spans 14 residues. The germline gives CDR1 SEHNR, CDR2 FQNEAQ (reference sequence). The ends lost 4 bases at V and 8 bases at J; junction bases unmatched: 10. CDR3 loop: CASSSERGPRGYTF. The CDR3 coding sequence is TGTGCCAGCAGCTCGGAAAGGGGGCCTCGGGGCTACACCTTC.

V is TRBV12-3 or TRBV12-4 and J is TRBJ1-5; 7 bases are shared with TRBD1. CDR3 length equals 11 residues. V dropped 5 bases and J dropped 11; count of bases not matched to a gene: 3. The CDR3 region is CASSPGGAQHF. In DNA, the CDR3 is TGTGCCAGCAGTCCAGGGGGGGCCCAGCATTTT.

V and J are TRBV6-5 and TRBJ1-5; D is possibly TRBD1 (6 bases). Germline CDR1 reads MNHEY; CDR2 reads SVGAGI. The germline V and J ends were trimmed by 0 bases and 5 bases, with 11 bases remaining between them. The CDR3 totals 15 residues. This CDR3 is CASSYSVRGDQPQHF. The CDR3 DNA sequence: TGTGCCAGCAGTTACTCGGTCAGGGGTGATCAGCCCCAGCATTTT.

J is TRBJ2-7 and V is TRBV6-5; D not resolved. With 7 bases removed from V and 3 bases from J, the gap between germline ends came to 16 bases. Germline lookup yields CDR1 MNHEY and CDR2 SVGAGI. This CDR3 has 14 amino acids. The CDR3 region has the DNA TGTGCCAGCAATAGTAGGATCCTACGCTACGAGCAGTACTTC. It is translated as CASNSRILRYEQYF.

The count of this clone is one. The chain joins TRBV6-2 or TRBV6-3 to TRBJ1-2, with TRBD1 matching 10 bases. V lost 5 bases and J lost 3; bases outside the gene matches: 0. Germline assignment: CDR1 MNHEY and CDR2 SVGEGT. The CDR3 extends over 13 amino acids. The DNA for the CDR3 is TGTGCCAGCAGTGGGACAGGGGACTATGGCTACACCTTC. It specifies CASSGTGDYGYTF.

In its sample, this clone was seen once. DNA of the CDR3: TGTGCCAGCAGTTTATCCTTTTTAGGACCCACCGGGGAGCTGTTTTTT. Encoded protein: CASSLSFLGPTGELFF. The chain couples TRBV27 to TRBJ2-2; D gene ambiguous. The CDR3 is 16 residues long. Germline lookup yields CDR1 MNHEY and CDR2 SMNVEV (reference sequence). V lost 0 bases and J 4 bases, leaving 12 bases between the germline ends.

The rearrangement joins TRBV5-1 to TRBJ1-1; D gene unclear. V shed 0 bases and J shed 1 base, with 4 bases lying between them. Per germline, CDR1 SGHRS and CDR2 YFSETQ. This CDR3 spans 13 amino acids. The CDR3 loop reads CASSLAGNTEAFF. CDR3 sequence (DNA): TGCGCCAGCAGCTTGGCGGGGAACACTGAAGCTTTCTTT.

The chain links TRBV30 to TRBJ1-4; D might be TRBD1 (5 bases). V dropped 0 bases and J dropped 5 bases, with 10 bases sitting between them. There are 14 residues in the CDR3. Germline V gene data show CDR1 as GTSNPN and CDR2 as SVGIG (reference sequence). CDR3 region: CAWSVQGLNEKLFF. The CDR3 nucleotides read TGTGCCTGGAGTGTCCAGGGCTTGAATGAAAAACTGTTTTTT.

The CDR3 nucleotides read TGTGCCAGTAGTATTCAGGGGGTGAATGGCTACACCTTC. Amino acids: CASSIQGVNGYTF. This rearrangement joins TRBV19 to TRBJ1-2, with 7 bases lining up with TRBD1. The V gene's germline CDR1 is LNHDA and CDR2 SQIVND (reference sequence). The V gene end was trimmed by 3 bases and the J gene end by 6 bases; junction bases not matched to a gene: 4. This CDR3 spans 13 amino acids.

In regard to this clone: At one boundary the junction diverges from the germline segment, which might be a read error. This chain links TRBV6-1 with TRBJ1-2, with D possibly being TRBD1 (6 bases). The CDR3 has 14 residues. CDR1 is MNHNS and CDR2 is SASEGT in the germline V gene. As DNA, the CDR3 is TGTGCCAGCAGCGAAGAAGGGGGTATTCTTGGCTACACCTTC. As protein: CASSEEGGILGYTF.

This sequence joins TRBV11-2 and TRBJ1-2, with D uncertain. The V end lost 6 bases, the J end lost 8 bases, and 16 bases lay between the germline ends. The CDR3 length is 13 residues. Germline V lookup: CDR1 SGHAT, CDR2 FQNNGV. In DNA form, the CDR3 reads TGTGCCAGCAGTCCGGGCCCTGCCTACGGCTACACCTTC. Its translation: CASSPGPAYGYTF.

The J gene is TRBJ2-2, the V gene TRBV12-3 or TRBV12-4; tentative D call: TRBD1 (6 bases). Trimming shortened V by 7 bases and J by 5 bases, and 11 bases separated the two germline ends. This CDR3 has 13 residues. CDR3 loop: CASTLRGTGELFF. The CDR3 DNA reads as TGTGCCAGCACCCTAAGGGGGACCGGGGAGCTGTTTTTT.

This sequence joins TRBV7-8 and TRBJ1-6, with unresolved D. In germline, CDR1 is SGHVS, CDR2 FQNEAQ. V dropped 3 bases and J dropped 15 bases, with 24 bases sitting between them. CDR3 length: 16 amino acids. CDR3 residues: CASSFFSGLSGTLLHF. CDR3 sequence (DNA): TGTGCCAGCAGCTTCTTCTCCGGACTGTCGGGCACCCTCCTCCACTTT.

V gene TRBV29-1 combines with J gene TRBJ1-1; tentatively, D is TRBD1 (5 bases). Looked up from germline, CDR1 is SQVTM and CDR2 is ANQGSEA. V was cut by 0 bases and J by 12 bases, with 20 bases left in between. The CDR3 is 14 residues long. CDR3 residues: CSVEDHSQGGRTFF. CDR3 nucleotides: TGCAGCGTTGAAGATCACTCGCAGGGCGGTAGGACTTTCTTT.

This rearrangement joins TRBV7-9 to TRBJ2-3; 11 bases are shared with TRBD2. The junction had 7 bases not matched to a gene; V was cut back by 5 bases and J by 3 bases. Germline V gene data show CDR1 as SEHNR and CDR2 as FQNEAQ (reference sequence). The CDR3 covers 16 residues. CDR3: CASSVLAGGPTDTQYF. DNA of the CDR3: TGTGCCAGCAGCGTGCTAGCGGGGGGCCCTACAGATACGCAGTATTTT.

This chain links TRBV7-2 with TRBJ2-5; D perhaps matches TRBD2 (5 bases). CDR1 and CDR2 from the germline V gene are SGHTA and FQGNSA. V shed 4 bases and J shed 5 bases, with 8 bases lying between them. This CDR3 spans 12 amino acids. The CDR3 DNA reads as TGTGCCAGCAGCTGGGAGCGGGAGACCCAGTACTTC. As protein: CASSWERETQYF.

The J gene is TRBJ1-6, the V gene TRBV7-2; 10 bases align to TRBD1. This CDR3 spans 17 amino acids. Germline V gives CDR1 SGHTA, CDR2 FQGNSA. V shed 5 bases and J 6 bases; nucleotides not matched to a gene: 10. CDR3 sequence (DNA): TGTGCCAGCAGCAAACCTCCCGGGACAGGGGTTAATTCACCCCTCCACTTT. Amino acid sequence: CASSKPPGTGVNSPLHF. Based on the CDR3 plus reference TRBV7-2 and TRBJ1-6, the full variable domain is GAGVSQSPSNKVTEKGKDVELRCDPISGHTALYWYRQSLGQGLEFLIYFQGNSAPDKSGLPSDRFSAERTGGSVSTLTIQRTQQEDSAVYLCASSKPPGTGVNSPLHFGNGTRLTVT.

The chain combines TRBV19 with TRBJ1-2; D gene unclear. This CDR3 is 13 amino acids long. Germline CDR1 LNHDA, CDR2 SQIVND (reference sequence). Between the trimmed V and J ends, which lost 6 bases and 5 bases, there was a span of 13 bases. This chain's CDR3 is CASRLTVDYGYTF. CDR3 sequence (DNA): TGTGCCAGTAGACTGACGGTAGATTATGGCTACACCTTC. The complete variable domain, with remaining parts taken from reference TRBV19 and TRBJ1-2, reads DGGITQSPKYLFRKEGQNVTLSCEQNLNHDAMYWYRQDPGQGLRLIYYSQIVNDFQKGDIAEGYSVSREKKESFPLTVTSAQKNPTAFYLCASRLTVDYGYTFGSGTRLTVV.

The J gene is TRBJ1-3, the V gene TRBV28; 8 nucleotides align to TRBD1. J gave up 0 bases and V 6 bases, and 1 base lay outside the gene matches. The CDR3 has 14 residues. The germline V gene has CDR1 MDHEN and CDR2 SYDVKM. The CDR3 loop reads CASSGQGSGNTIYF. CDR3 nucleotides: TGTGCCAGCAGCGGACAGGGCTCTGGAAACACCATATATTTT.

Only a few counts were recorded for this clone. This rearrangement joins TRBV11-2 to TRBJ2-2, with 7 bases fitting TRBD2. With V trimmed by 4 bases and J by 1 base, 3 bases remained unmatched. Germline V CDR1 and CDR2: SGHAT, FQNNGV. This CDR3 contains 15 residues. Written as DNA, the CDR3 is TGTGCCAGCAGCTCAAGCGGGATGAACACCGGGGAGCTGTTTTTT. This translates into CASSSSGMNTGELFF.